These 18 T cell receptor beta chains were sequenced from one sample in a study of cytomegalovirus exposure and HLA in healthy donors. 60 Vbeta and 13 Jbeta primers were used in PCR. The repertoire was sequenced with immunoSEQ multiplex PCR; TCRdb's copy has only in-frame clones and lacks some. The sample lists more than 95,000 clones, approximately 80% occurring once. The sample consisted of PBMCs. These receptors originate from a man aged 18 to 35 in good health and CMV-seronegative.

V usage is TRBV7-2 and J usage is TRBJ1-2; no firm D call. V was cut by 5 bases and J by 4 bases, with 23 bases left in between. Germline CDR1 and CDR2: SGHTA and FQGNSA. This CDR3 spans 17 amino acids. The CDR3 DNA is TGTGCCAGCAGCCGATTCCCAGCCGGGAGCGACTCCTATGGCTACACCTTC. Protein: CASSRFPAGSDSYGYTF.

This clone has a single count. The chain links TRBV19 to TRBJ1-4; 7 bases are shared with TRBD1. The V and J ends lost 7 bases and 7 bases, in that order; junction bases with no gene match: 9. This CDR3 has 14 residues. Per the germline V gene, CDR1 is LNHDA and CDR2 is SQIVND (reference sequence). The CDR3 nucleotides read TGTGCCAGTATTCCGACAGGGACCTCTGAAAAACTGTTTTTT. Encoded protein: CASIPTGTSEKLFF. The variable domain in full, with the rest retrieved from reference TRBV19 and TRBJ1-4, is DGGITQSPKYLFRKEGQNVTLSCEQNLNHDAMYWYRQDPGQGLRLIYYSQIVNDFQKGDIAEGYSVSREKKESFPLTVTSAQKNPTAFYLCASIPTGTSEKLFFGSGTQLSVL.

V is TRBV5-6 and J is TRBJ1-4; D is ambiguous. Trimming cost V 4 bases and J 8 bases, with 15 bases left between them. This CDR3 is 14 amino acids long. From germline, CDR1 is SGHDT and CDR2 YYEEEE. CDR3 in DNA: TGTGCCAGCAGCCTGGGTCGAAAGAGCGAAAAACTGTTTTTT. Its protein is CASSLGRKSEKLFF.

The J gene is TRBJ2-7, the V gene TRBV27, with 8 bases fitting TRBD1. Germline trimming cut 4 bases from V and 3 bases from J; bases unmatched to any gene: 8. Germline V gene data show CDR1 as MNHEY and CDR2 as SMNVEV (reference sequence). The CDR3 has 15 residues. CDR3 protein: CASSYSGQGFYEQYF. In nucleotides, the CDR3 is TGTGCCAGCAGTTACAGTGGACAGGGTTTCTACGAGCAGTACTTC.

Turning to this clone: Sequence at one end of the junction differs from germline and may be a read error. Other DNA sequences from this sample encode an identical CDR3 as well. The genes are TRBV2 and TRBJ1-1; possible D gene TRBD1, 6 bases. Per the germline V gene, CDR1 is SNHLY and CDR2 is FYNNEI. The CDR3 has 14 residues. CDR3 nucleotide sequence: TGTGCCAGCACTCAGGGGCGGTCGAACACTGAGGCTTTCTTT. This gives the protein CASTQGRSNTEAFF.

V and J are TRBV14 and TRBJ2-1; 7 nucleotides agree with TRBD1. Trimming took 2 bases from V and 4 from J; bases not matched to a gene: 2. CDR3 length equals 14 residues. Germline CDR1 and CDR2: SGHDN and FVKESK. Here the CDR3 reads CASSQTGAYNEQFF. As DNA, the CDR3 is TGTGCCAGCAGCCAAACAGGGGCGTACAATGAGCAGTTCTTC.

This chain uses TRBV5-1 with TRBJ2-7; 7 bases fit TRBD1. Trimming took 0 bases from V and 2 from J; bases not matched to a gene: 5. The CDR3 has 15 residues. CDR1 and CDR2 from the germline V gene are SGHRS and YFSETQ. CDR3 amino acids: CASSLESGQTYEQYF. In nucleotides, the CDR3 is TGCGCCAGCAGCTTGGAATCGGGACAGACCTACGAGCAGTACTTC. Full variable domain (outside the CDR3, taken from reference TRBV5-1 and TRBJ2-7): KAGVTQTPRYLIKTRGQQVTLSCSPISGHRSVSWYQQTPGQGLQFLFEYFSETQRNKGNFPGRFSGRQFSNSRSEMNVSTLELGDSALYLCASSLESGQTYEQYFGPGTRLTVT.

The V and J genes are TRBV7-9 and TRBJ2-1; 7 bases are shared with TRBD2. CDR1 is SEHNR, CDR2 FQNEAQ, per germline (reference sequence). Trimming took 2 bases from V and 0 from J; bases not matched to a gene: 7. The CDR3 length is 17 residues. CDR3 in amino acids: CASSLLSGVGSYNEQFF. The DNA for the CDR3 is TGTGCCAGCAGCTTATTAAGCGGGGTTGGCTCCTACAATGAGCAGTTCTTC.

Only a few counts were recorded for this clone. The J gene is TRBJ2-7, the V gene TRBV18; TRBD1 aligns across 8 bases. Germline CDR1 KGHSH, CDR2 LQKENI. The trim removed 5 bases at V and 5 bases at J, leaving 8 bases unmatched. The CDR3 runs 14 residues. The CDR3 bases are TGTGCCAGCTCAGGGAAGGACAGGGCCGACGAGCAGTACTTC. It yields the protein CASSGKDRADEQYF.

This clone occurred a few times. The rearrangement uses TRBV6-5 and TRBJ1-2, with D hard to call. V dropped 0 bases and J dropped 7 bases, with 18 bases sitting between them. CDR1 and CDR2 from the germline V gene are MNHEY and SVGAGI. The CDR3 length is 16 residues. CDR3 in amino acids: CASSYSYTSGSGGYTF. For the CDR3, the DNA is TGTGCCAGCAGTTACTCGTATACCTCGGGGTCAGGTGGCTACACCTTC.

The genes are TRBV10-1 and TRBJ1-4; perhaps TRBD1 as D (6 bases). V was cut by 3 bases and J by 4 bases, with 12 bases left in between. Germline V gene data show CDR1 as WNHNN and CDR2 as SYGVQD (reference sequence). The CDR3 loop spans 15 amino acids. CDR3 protein: CASSDQQGINEKLFF. The CDR3 nucleotides read TGCGCCAGCAGTGATCAACAGGGCATTAATGAAAAACTGTTTTTT.

The CDR3 protein is CASSLVGANYGYTF. The CDR3 coding sequence is TGTGCCAGTAGTCTCGTAGGGGCTAACTATGGCTACACCTTC. The V and J genes are TRBV19 and TRBJ1-2; tentative D call: TRBD1 (5 bases). The CDR3 covers 14 residues. Germline V gene sequence: CDR1 LNHDA, CDR2 SQIVND (reference sequence). V was pared by 5 bases and J by 0 bases, with 10 bases between.

This clone was seen once. The chain recombines TRBV12-5 with TRBJ1-3, with 7 bases identical to TRBD1. The CDR3 covers 21 residues. J was trimmed by 0 bases and V by 0 bases; bases with no gene match: 17. Germline V lookup: CDR1 LGHNT, CDR2 FRNRAP. CDR3 coding DNA: TGTGCTAGTGGTTTGGTACATCTGGTCGCTCGGGACAGTATCTCTGGAAACACCATATATTTT. As protein: CASGLVHLVARDSISGNTIYF.

This clone occurred a few times. The chain uses TRBV5-1 and TRBJ1-1, with unresolved D. This CDR3 is 13 amino acids long. The germline V gene encodes CDR1 SGHRS and CDR2 YFSETQ. V lost 6 bases and J 0 bases, leaving 9 bases between the germline ends. CDR3 in DNA: TGCGCCAGCAAAGCCGACTTGAACACTGAAGCTTTCTTT. Translation gives CASKADLNTEAFF.

The genes are TRBV5-6 and TRBJ2-5; 7 bases match TRBD2. The DNA end lines up better with TRBJ2-7; the J call may be wrong. This CDR3 is built from 14 residues. Looked up from germline, CDR1 is SGHDT and CDR2 is YYEEEE. This CDR3 is CASSLFGGSYEQYF. The CDR3 region has the DNA TGTGCCAGCAGCTTGTTCGGGGGGAGCTACGAGCAGTACTTC.

The V call is TRBV7-9, the J call TRBJ2-7; D is unresolved. The CDR3 has 14 amino acids. Germline-derived CDR1 and CDR2 are SEHNR and FQNEAQ (reference sequence). The ends were cut back, 5 bases at V and 3 bases at J, with 14 bases in the middle. This chain's CDR3 is CASSTHWAVYEQYF. In DNA, the CDR3 is TGTGCCAGCAGCACCCATTGGGCAGTCTACGAGCAGTACTTC.

The sample holds one count of this clone. V and J are TRBV7-6 and TRBJ2-3; 11 bases are shared with TRBD2. Unmatched junction bases numbered 8, after V lost 1 base and J lost 11 bases. Germline V gene lookup returns CDR1 SGHVS and CDR2 FNYEAQ. The CDR3 is 15 residues long. This chain's CDR3 is CASSLDPTSGGKQYF. CDR3 nucleotides: TGTGCCAGCAGCTTAGACCCCACTAGCGGGGGAAAGCAGTATTTT.

This sequence joins TRBV29-1 and TRBJ1-2; D gene uncertain. Trimming left V 6 bases short and J 4 bases short, with 12 bases between. The CDR3 is made up of 12 amino acids. Germline V gene data show CDR1 as SQVTM and CDR2 as ANQGSEA. The CDR3 reads CSVGEGSYGYTF. The CDR3 nucleotides are TGCAGCGTGGGAGAGGGAAGCTATGGCTACACCTTC.